This TCR beta chain was recorded in a study of beta chain features in type 1 diabetes. Study outcomes and limitations: It was not settled here whether HLA type affects TCRB rearrangement. Sequencing from cDNA could over-represent high-TCR-expressing cells.

Every isolated RNA sample was fully reverse transcribed, so sequencing captured expressed TCRB transcripts. TCRdb's copy holds only in-frame clones and misses some; the assay was immunoSEQ multiplex PCR. Here the sample spans 200,000 to 250,000 clones, about 10% being singletons. The sample holds one count of this clone. Its antigen is not identified. Cell sorting via CD45RO/CCR7/CD25/CD127/CD95/CD27 was performed to obtain CD4+ naive, central memory, regulatory and stem cell-like memory cells. Purity (above 95%) was reached by all sorted populations. Germline loops: CDR1 MNHNY, CDR2 SVGAGI (reference sequence). The CDR3 covers 16 residues. The V segment lost 6 bases and the J segment 1 base; nucleotides outside the gene matches: 5.

J is TRBJ1-6 and V is TRBV6-6; 8 bases fit TRBD1. This sequence originates from a woman aged 18-29 years in good health. The specimen sequenced was naive CD4+ T cells from blood. The CDR3 loop is CASRKQGDSYNSPLHF. The CDR3 coding sequence is TGTGCCAGCAGGAAACAGGGGGATTCCTATAATTCACCCCTCCACTTT.